The present T cell receptor (beta chain) was sequenced within a study of CD8+CD57+ T cells in acquired aplastic anemia. Genomic DNA served as template for TCR beta VDJ and CDR3 profiling. Each CDR3 protein is one row after TCRdb ran MiXCR on the reads. The sample yields about 40,000 distinct CDR3 sequences, over 55% seen once. Study-wide results and caveats: Patients and controls turned out to have twenty-nine CD8+ CDR3 sequences in common. Patients and healthy controls showed no significant CD8+ Simpson's diversity difference.

About this clonotype: Its antigen is still unknown.

V dropped 5 bases and J dropped 11 bases, with 15 bases sitting between them. This CDR3 is 13 amino acids long. Germline V gene lookup returns CDR1 SNHLY and CDR2 FYNNEI. Whoever was chosen for sequencing had shown CD8+CD57+ cell expansion by flow cytometry. No therapy had been given to the patients at the time of blood sampling. The chain has TRBV2 and TRBJ1-4; D is ambiguous. This receptor was identified in a human donor with aplastic anemia. Sequences were obtained from sorted CD4+, CD8+, or CD8+CD57+ T cells (not recorded which) from PBMCs. The CDR3 DNA sequence: TGTGCCAGCAGTTCACAGAACATTGGGAAACTGTTTTTT. Amino acids: CASSSQNIGKLFF.